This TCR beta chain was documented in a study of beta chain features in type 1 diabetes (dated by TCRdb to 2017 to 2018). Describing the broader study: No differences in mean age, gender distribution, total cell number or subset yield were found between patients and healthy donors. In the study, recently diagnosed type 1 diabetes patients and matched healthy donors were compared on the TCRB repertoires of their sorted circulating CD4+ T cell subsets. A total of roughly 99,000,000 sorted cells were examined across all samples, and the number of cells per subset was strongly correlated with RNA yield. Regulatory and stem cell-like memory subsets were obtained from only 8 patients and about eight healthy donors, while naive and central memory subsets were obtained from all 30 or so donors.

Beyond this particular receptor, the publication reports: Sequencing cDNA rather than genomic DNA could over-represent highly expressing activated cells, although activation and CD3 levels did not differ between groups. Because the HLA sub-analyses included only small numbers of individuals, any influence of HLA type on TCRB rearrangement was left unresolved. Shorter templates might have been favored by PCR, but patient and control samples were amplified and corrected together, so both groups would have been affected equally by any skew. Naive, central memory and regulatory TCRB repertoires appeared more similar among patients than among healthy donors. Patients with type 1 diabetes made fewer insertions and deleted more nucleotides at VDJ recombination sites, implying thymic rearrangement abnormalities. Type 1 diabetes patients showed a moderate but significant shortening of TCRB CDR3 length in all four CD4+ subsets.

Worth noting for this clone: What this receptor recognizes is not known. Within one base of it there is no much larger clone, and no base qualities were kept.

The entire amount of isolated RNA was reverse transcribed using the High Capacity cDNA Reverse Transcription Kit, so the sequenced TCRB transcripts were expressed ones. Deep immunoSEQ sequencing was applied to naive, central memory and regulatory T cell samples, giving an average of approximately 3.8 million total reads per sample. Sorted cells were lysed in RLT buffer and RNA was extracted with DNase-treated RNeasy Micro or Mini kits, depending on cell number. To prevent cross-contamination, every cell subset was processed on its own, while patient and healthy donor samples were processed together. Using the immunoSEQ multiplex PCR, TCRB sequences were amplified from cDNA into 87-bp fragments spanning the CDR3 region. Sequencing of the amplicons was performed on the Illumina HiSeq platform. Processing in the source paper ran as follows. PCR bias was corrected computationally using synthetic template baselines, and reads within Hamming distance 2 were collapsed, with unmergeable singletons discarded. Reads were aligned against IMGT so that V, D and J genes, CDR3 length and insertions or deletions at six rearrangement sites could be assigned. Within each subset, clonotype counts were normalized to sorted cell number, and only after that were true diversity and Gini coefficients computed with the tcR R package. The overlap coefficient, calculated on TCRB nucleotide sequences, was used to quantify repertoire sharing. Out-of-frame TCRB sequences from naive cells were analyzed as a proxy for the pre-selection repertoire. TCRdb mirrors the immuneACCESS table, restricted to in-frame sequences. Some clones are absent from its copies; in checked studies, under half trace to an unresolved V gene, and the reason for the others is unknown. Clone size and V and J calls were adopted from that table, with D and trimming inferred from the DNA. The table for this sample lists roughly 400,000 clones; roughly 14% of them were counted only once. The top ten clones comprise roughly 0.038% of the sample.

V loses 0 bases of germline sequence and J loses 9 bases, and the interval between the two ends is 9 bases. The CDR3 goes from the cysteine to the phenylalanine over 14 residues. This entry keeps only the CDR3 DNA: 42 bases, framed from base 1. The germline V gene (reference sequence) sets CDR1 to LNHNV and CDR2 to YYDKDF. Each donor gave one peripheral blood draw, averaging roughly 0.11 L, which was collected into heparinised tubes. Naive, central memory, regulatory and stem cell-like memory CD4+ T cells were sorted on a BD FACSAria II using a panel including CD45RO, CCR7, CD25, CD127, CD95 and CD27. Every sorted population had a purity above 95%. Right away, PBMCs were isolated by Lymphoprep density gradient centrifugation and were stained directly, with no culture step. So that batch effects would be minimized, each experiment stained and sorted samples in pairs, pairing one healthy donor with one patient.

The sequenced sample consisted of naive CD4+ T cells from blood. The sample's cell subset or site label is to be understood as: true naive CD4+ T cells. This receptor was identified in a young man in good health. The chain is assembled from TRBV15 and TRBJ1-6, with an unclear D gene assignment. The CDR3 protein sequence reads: CATSRDITGSPLHF. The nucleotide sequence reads TGTGCCACCAGCAGAGATATAACGGGTTCACCCCTCCACTTT.